The entry below gives a single TCR beta chain sequence along with its context. The antigen is unknown. The data derive from a study of T cell responses to AZD1222 COVID-19 vaccine. Second doses that came at about 4 or about 12 weeks were put together. V dropped 6 bases and J dropped 1; count of bases not matched to a gene: 11. Germline V lookup: CDR1 SGHAT, CDR2 FQNNGV. The CDR3 runs 16 residues. Measured with immunoSEQ multiplex PCR; TCRdb has only the in-frame clones, and not every one. The table lists 95,000 to 110,000 clones, about 90% of them singletons. Study-level findings and limits: When two AZD1222 doses had been given, Spike-specific TCR breadth and depth rose. Dominant at 160-218 and 743-854, vaccine-associated CD4 TCRs also spanned spike. Reports say nearly half of spike-specific TCRs go after unmutated variant regions.

The sequencing here drew on peripheral blood, taken 28 days after the second AZD1222 dose. The V call is TRBV11-2, the J call TRBJ1-1; 7 bases are shared with TRBD1. The sequence was collected from an adult who received the AZD1222 COVID-19 vaccine. In DNA form, the CDR3 reads TGTGCCAGCAGACCGCCGAGACAGGGAAGGAACACTGAAGCTTTCTTT. This gives the protein CASRPPRQGRNTEAFF.